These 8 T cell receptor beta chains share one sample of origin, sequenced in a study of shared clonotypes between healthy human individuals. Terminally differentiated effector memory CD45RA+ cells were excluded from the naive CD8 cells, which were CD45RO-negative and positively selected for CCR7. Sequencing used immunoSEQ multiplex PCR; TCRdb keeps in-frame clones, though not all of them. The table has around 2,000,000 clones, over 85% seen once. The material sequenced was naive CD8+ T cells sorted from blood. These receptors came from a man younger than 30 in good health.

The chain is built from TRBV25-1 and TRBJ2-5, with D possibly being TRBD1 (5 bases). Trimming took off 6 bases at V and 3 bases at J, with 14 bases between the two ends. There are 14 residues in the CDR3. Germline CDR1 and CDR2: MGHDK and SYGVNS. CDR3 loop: CASSPLTEEETQYF. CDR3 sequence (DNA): TGTGCCAGCAGCCCCCTGACAGAGGAAGAGACCCAGTACTTC.

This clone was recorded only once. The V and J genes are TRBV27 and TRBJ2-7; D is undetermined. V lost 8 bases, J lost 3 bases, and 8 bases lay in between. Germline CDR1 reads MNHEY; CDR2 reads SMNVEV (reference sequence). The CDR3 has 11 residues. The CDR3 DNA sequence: TGTGCCAGCGGGGTTTTCTACGAGCAGTACTTC. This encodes CASGVFYEQYF.

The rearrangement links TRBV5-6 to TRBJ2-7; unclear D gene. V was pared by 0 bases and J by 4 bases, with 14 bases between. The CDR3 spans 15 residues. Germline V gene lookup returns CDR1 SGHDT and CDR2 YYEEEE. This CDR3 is CASSLEAAVLYEQYF. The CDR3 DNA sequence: TGTGCCAGCAGCTTGGAGGCTGCGGTCCTTTACGAGCAGTACTTC.

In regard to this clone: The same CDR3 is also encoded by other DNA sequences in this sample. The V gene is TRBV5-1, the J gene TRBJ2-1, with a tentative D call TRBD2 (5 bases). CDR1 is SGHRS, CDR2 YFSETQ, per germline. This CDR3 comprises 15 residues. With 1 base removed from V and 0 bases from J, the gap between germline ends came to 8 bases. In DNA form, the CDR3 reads TGCGCCAGCAGCTTGTCGGGGAGCTCCTACAATGAGCAGTTCTTC. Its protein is CASSLSGSSYNEQFF. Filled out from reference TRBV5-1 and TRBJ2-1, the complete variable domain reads KAGVTQTPRYLIKTRGQQVTLSCSPISGHRSVSWYQQTPGQGLQFLFEYFSETQRNKGNFPGRFSGRQFSNSRSEMNVSTLELGDSALYLCASSLSGSSYNEQFFGPGTRLTVL.

Written as DNA, the CDR3 is TGTGCCAGCAGCTTGGAAGGGGGCCCAGATACGCAGTATTTT. Translating it yields CASSLEGGPDTQYF. This chain joins TRBV5-6 and TRBJ2-3; 7 nucleotides line up with TRBD1. The trim removed 0 bases at V and 4 bases at J, leaving 2 bases unmatched. The CDR3 covers 14 residues. Germline-derived CDR1 and CDR2 are SGHDT and YYEEEE.

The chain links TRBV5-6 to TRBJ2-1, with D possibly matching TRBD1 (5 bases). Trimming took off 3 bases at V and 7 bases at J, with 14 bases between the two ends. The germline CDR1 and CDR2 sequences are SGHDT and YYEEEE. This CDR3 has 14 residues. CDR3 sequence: CASSSQGVGNEQFF. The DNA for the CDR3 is TGTGCCAGCAGCTCGCAGGGTGTAGGGAATGAGCAGTTCTTC. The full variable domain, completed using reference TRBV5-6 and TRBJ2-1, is DAGVTQSPTHLIKTRGQQVTLRCSPKSGHDTVSWYQQALGQGPQFIFQYYEEEERQRGNFPDRFSGHQFPNYSSELNVNALLLGDSALYLCASSSQGVGNEQFFGPGTRLTVL.

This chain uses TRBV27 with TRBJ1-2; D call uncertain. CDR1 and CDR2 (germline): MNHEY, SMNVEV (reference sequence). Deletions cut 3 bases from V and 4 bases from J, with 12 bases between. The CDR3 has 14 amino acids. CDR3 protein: CASSFVGQSYGYTF. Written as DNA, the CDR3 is TGTGCCAGCAGTTTTGTCGGGCAAAGCTATGGCTACACCTTC.

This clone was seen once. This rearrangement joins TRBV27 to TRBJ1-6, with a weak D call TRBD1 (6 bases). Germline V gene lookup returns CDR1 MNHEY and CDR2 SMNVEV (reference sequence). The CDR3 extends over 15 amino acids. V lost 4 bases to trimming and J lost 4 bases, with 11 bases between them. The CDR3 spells CASSYNTGYNSPLHF. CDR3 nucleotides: TGTGCCAGCAGTTATAATACAGGGTATAATTCACCCCTCCACTTT.